The clone carrying this TCR beta chain was picked up one time. Its target is not known. This record comes from a study of regulatory dendritic cells for organ transplantation. Study-wide findings and caveats: Of resting T cell subsets, memory CD8+ had the most alloreactive clonotypes.

Clones were read by immunoSEQ multiplex PCR, and TCRdb kept only the in-frame ones, dropping some. Among 29,000 or so clones listed, over 60% were seen once. The sequence derives from a human donor in good health. Sequences were obtained from memory CD4+ T cells from blood. Subset here: CD45RO+ memory T cells.

CDR3 protein: CASSIDLSRKLFF. Here the CDR3 DNA reads TGTGCCAGTAGTATAGATCTGTCGCGAAAACTGTTTTTT. The gene calls are TRBV19 and TRBJ1-4; no clear D gene. The V gene's germline CDR1 is LNHDA and CDR2 SQIVND (reference sequence). V was trimmed by 0 bases and J by 10 bases, leaving 9 bases between them. The CDR3 loop spans 13 amino acids. The complete variable domain, with remaining parts taken from reference TRBV19 and TRBJ1-4, reads DGGITQSPKYLFRKEGQNVTLSCEQNLNHDAMYWYRQDPGQGLRLIYYSQIVNDFQKGDIAEGYSVSREKKESFPLTVTSAQKNPTAFYLCASSIDLSRKLFFGSGTQLSVL.